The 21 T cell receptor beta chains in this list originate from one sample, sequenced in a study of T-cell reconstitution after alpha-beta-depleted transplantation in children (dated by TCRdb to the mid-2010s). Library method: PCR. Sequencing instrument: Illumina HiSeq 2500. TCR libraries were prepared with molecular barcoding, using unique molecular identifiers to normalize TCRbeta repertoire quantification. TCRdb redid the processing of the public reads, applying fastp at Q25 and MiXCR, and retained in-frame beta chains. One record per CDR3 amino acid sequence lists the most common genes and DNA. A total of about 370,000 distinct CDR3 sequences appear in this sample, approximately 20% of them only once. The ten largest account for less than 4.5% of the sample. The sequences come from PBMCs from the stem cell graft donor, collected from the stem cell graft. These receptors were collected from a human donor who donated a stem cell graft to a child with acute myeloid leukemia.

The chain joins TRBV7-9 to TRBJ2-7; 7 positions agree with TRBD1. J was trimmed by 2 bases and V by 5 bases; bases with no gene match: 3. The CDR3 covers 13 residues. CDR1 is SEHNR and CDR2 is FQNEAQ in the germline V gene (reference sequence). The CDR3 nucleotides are TGTGCCAGCAGCAAGCAGGGGGCCTACGAGCAGTACTTC. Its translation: CASSKQGAYEQYF.

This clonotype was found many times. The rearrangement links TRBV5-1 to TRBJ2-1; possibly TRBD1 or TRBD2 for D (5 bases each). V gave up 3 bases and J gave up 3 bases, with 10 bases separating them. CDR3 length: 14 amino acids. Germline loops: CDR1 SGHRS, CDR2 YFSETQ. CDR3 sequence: CASSWGPDYNEQFF. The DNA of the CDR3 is TGCGCCAGCAGCTGGGGACCAGACTACAATGAGCAGTTCTTC. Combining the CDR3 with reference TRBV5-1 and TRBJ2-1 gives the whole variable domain KAGVTQTPRYLIKTRGQQVTLSCSPISGHRSVSWYQQTPGQGLQFLFEYFSETQRNKGNFPGRFSGRQFSNSRSEMNVSTLELGDSALYLCASSWGPDYNEQFFGPGTRLTVL.

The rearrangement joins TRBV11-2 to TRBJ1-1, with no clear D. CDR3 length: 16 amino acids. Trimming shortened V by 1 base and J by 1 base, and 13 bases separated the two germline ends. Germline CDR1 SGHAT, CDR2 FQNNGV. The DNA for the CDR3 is TGTGCCAGCAGCTTAGGTCTAAGGAGTAGGAACACTGAAGCTTTCTTT. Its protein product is CASSLGLRSRNTEAFF. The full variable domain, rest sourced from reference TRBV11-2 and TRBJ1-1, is EAGVAQSPRYKIIEKRQSVAFWCNPISGHATLYWYQQILGQGPKLLIQFQNNGVVDDSQLPKDRFSAERLKGVDSTLKIQPAKLEDSAVYLCASSLGLRSRNTEAFFGQGTRLTVV.

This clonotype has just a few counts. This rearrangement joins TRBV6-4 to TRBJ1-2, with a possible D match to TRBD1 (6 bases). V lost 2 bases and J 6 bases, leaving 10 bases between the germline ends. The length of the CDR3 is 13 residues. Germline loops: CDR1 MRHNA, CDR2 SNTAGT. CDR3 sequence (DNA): TGTGCCAGCAGTGACACAAACAGGGATGGCTACACCTTC. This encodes CASSDTNRDGYTF.

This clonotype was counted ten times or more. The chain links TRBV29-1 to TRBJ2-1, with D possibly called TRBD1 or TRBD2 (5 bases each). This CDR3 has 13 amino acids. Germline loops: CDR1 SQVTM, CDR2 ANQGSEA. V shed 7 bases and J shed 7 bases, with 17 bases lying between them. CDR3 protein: CSAGVLGVNEQFF. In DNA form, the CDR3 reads TGCAGCGCCGGGGTGCTGGGGGTTAATGAGCAGTTCTTC.

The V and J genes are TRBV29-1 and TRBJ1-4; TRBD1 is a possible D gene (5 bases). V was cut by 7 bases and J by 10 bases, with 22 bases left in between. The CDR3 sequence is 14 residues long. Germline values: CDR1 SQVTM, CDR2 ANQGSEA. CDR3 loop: CSAASTGGGGKLFF. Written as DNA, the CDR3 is TGCAGCGCCGCCTCCACAGGCGGGGGAGGAAAACTGTTTTTT.

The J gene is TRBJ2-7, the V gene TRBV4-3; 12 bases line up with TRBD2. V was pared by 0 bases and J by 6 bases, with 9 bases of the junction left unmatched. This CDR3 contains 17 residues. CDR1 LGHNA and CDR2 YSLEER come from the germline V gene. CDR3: CASSQDYTSGRMAEQYF. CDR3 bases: TGCGCCAGCAGCCAAGATTACACTAGCGGGAGGATGGCCGAGCAGTACTTC.

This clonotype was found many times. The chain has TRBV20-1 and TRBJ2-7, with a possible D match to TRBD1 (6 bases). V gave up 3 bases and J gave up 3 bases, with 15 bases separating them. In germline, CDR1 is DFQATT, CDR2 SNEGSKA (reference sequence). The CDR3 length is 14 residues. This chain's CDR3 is CSASLGLGGYEQYF. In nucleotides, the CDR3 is TGCAGTGCTAGTTTGGGGCTAGGGGGCTACGAGCAGTACTTC.

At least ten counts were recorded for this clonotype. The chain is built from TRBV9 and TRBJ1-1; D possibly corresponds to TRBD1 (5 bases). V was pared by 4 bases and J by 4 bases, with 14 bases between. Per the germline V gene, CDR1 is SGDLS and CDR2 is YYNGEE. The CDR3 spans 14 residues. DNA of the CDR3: TGTGCCAGCAGCTGGACATCGGATGGCACTGAAGCTTTCTTT. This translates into CASSWTSDGTEAFF.

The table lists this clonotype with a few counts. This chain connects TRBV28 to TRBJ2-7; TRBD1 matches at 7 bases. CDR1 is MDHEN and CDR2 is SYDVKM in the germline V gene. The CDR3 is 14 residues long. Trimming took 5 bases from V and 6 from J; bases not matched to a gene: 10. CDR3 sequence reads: CASSRGTGAGEQYF. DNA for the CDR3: TGTGCCAGCAGTCGGGGTACAGGGGCTGGCGAGCAGTACTTC.

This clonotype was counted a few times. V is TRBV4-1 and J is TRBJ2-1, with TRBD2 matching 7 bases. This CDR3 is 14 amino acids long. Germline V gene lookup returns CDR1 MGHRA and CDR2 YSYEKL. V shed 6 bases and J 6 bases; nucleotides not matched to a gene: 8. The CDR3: CASRRAGTTNEQFF. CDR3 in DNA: TGCGCCAGCAGACGGGCCGGGACTACCAATGAGCAGTTCTTC.

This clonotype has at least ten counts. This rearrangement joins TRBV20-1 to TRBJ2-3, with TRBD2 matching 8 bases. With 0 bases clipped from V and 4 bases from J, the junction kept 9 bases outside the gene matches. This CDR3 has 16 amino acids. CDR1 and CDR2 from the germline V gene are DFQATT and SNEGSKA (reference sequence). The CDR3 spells CSARDWRLASSDTQYF. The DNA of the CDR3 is TGCAGTGCTAGAGATTGGAGACTAGCGAGCTCAGATACGCAGTATTTT.

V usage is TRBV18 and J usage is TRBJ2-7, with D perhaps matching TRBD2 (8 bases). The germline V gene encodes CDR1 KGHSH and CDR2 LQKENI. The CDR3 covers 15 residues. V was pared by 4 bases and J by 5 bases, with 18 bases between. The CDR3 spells CASSLTGGGYNEQYF. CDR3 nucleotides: TGTGCCAGCTCACTTACGGGAGGGGGCTACAACGAGCAGTACTTC.

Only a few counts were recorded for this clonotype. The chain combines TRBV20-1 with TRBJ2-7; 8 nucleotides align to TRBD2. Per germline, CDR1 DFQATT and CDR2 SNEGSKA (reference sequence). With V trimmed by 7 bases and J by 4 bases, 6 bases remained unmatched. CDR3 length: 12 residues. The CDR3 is CSEAGGSYEQYF. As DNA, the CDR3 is TGCAGTGAGGCGGGAGGTTCGTACGAGCAGTACTTC.

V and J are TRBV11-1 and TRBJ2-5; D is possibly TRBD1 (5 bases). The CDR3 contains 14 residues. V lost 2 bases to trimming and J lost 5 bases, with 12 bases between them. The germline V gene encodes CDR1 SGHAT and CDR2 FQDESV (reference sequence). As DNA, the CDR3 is TGTGCCAGCAGCTTACCGACAGTTCGTGAGACCCAGTACTTC. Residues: CASSLPTVRETQYF.

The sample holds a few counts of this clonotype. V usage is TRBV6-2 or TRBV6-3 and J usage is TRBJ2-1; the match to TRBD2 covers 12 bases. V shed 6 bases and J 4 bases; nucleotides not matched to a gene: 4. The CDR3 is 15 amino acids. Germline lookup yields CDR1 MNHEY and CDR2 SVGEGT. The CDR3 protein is CASRPGLAGYNEQFF. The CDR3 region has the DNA TGTGCCAGCAGACCCGGACTAGCGGGATACAATGAGCAGTTCTTC.

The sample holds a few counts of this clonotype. Written as DNA, the CDR3 is TGTGCCATCAGTAAAGCCCAACAGACAGGGGGCTTGGAGACCCAGTACTTC. It is translated as CAISKAQQTGGLETQYF. The V and J genes are TRBV10-3 and TRBJ2-5, with 10 bases matching TRBD1. J lost 5 bases, V lost 5 bases, and 14 bases had no gene match. The CDR3 loop spans 17 amino acids. CDR1 ENHRY and CDR2 SYGVKD come from the germline V gene.

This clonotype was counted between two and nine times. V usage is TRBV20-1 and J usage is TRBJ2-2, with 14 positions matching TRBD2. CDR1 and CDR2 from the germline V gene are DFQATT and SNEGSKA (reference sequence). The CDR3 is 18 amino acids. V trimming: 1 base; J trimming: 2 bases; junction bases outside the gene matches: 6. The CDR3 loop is CSARGGTSGRINTGELFF. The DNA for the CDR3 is TGCAGTGCTAGAGGTGGGACTAGCGGGAGAATAAACACCGGGGAGCTGTTTTTT.

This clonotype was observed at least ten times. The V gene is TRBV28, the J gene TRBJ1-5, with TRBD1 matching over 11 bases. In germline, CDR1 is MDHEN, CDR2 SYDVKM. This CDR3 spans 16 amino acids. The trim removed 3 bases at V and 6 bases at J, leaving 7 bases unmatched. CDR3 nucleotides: TGTGCCAGCAGTTTTGGTGGACAGGGGGCGGTTCAGCCCCAGCATTTT. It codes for CASSFGGQGAVQPQHF.

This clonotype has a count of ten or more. The CDR3 reads CSARSEGTGGAFNEQFF. In DNA, the CDR3 is TGCAGTGCTAGATCTGAAGGCACGGGCGGAGCGTTCAATGAGCAGTTCTTC. V gene TRBV20-1 combines with J gene TRBJ2-1; D is unresolved. V was pared by 2 bases and J by 6 bases, with 23 bases between. The length of the CDR3 is 17 residues. The germline V gene has CDR1 DFQATT and CDR2 SNEGSKA (reference sequence).

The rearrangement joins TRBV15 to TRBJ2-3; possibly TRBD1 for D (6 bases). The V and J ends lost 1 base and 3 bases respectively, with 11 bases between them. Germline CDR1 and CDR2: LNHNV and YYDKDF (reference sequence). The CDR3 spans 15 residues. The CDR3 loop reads CATSRAGAGTDTQYF. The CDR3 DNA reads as TGTGCCACCAGCAGAGCAGGGGCAGGTACAGATACGCAGTATTTT.